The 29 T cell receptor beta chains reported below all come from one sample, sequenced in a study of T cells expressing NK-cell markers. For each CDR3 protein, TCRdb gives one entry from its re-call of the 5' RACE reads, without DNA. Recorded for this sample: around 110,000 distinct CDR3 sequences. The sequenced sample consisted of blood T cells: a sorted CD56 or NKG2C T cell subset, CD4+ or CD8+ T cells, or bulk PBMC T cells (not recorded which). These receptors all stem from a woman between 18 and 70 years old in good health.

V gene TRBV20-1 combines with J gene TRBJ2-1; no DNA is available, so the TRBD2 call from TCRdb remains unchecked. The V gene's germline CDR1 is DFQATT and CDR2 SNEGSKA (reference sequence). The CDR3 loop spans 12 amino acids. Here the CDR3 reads CSARAGGVEQFF.

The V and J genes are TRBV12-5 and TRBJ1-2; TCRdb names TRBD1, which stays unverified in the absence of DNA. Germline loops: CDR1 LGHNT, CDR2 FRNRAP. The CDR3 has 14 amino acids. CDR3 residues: CASGPSGQAYGYTF.

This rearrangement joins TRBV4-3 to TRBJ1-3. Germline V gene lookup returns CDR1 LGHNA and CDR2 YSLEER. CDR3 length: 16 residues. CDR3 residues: CASSQDSENSGNTIYF.

The CDR3 is CSAFPREALDEQFF. The J gene is TRBJ2-1, the V gene TRBV20-1; the D call of TRBD2 rests on TCRdb alone, since no DNA is present to check it. Germline assignment: CDR1 DFQATT and CDR2 SNEGSKA (reference sequence). CDR3 length: 14 residues.

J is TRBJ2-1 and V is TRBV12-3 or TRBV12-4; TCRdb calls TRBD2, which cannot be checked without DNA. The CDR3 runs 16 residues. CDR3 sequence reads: CALGASGSPGYNEQFF.

The CDR3 is CSALGTGNTDTQYF. This rearrangement joins TRBV20-1 to TRBJ2-3; lacking DNA, the TRBD1 call made by TCRdb goes unchecked. CDR1 is DFQATT, CDR2 SNEGSKA, per germline (reference sequence). This CDR3 is 14 amino acids long.

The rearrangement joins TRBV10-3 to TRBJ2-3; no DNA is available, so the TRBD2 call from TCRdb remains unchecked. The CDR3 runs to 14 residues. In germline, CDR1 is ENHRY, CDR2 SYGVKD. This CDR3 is CAIIRSGGTDTQYF.

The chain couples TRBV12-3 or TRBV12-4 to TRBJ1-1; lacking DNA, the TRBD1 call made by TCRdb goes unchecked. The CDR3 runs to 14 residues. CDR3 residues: CASSFLTGNTEAFF.

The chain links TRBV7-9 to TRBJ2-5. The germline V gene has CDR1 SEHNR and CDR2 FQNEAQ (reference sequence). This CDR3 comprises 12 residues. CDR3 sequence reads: CASSLLVETQYF.

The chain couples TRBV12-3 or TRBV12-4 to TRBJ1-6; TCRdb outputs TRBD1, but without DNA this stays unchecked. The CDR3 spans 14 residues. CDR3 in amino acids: CASSHRVSYSPLHF.

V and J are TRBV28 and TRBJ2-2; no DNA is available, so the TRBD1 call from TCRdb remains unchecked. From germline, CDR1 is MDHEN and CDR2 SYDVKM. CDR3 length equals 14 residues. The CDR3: CASSFFGAVGELFF.

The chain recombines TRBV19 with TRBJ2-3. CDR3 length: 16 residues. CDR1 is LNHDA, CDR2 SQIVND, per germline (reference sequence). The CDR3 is CASSIESWTLTDTQYF.

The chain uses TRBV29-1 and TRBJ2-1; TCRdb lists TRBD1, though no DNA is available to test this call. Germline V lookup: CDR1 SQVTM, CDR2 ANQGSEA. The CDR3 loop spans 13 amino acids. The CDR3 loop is CSVEIGEFNEQFF.

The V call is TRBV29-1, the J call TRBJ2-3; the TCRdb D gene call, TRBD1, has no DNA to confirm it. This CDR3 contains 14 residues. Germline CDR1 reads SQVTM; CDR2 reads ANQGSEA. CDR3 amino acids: CSVSPGGGTDTQYF.

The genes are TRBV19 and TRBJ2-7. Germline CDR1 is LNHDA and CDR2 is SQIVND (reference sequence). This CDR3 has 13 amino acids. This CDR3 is CASSIASAYEQYF. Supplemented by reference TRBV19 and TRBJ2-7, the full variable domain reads DGGITQSPKYLFRKEGQNVTLSCEQNLNHDAMYWYRQDPGQGLRLIYYSQIVNDFQKGDIAEGYSVSREKKESFPLTVTSAQKNPTAFYLCASSIASAYEQYFGPGTRLTVT.

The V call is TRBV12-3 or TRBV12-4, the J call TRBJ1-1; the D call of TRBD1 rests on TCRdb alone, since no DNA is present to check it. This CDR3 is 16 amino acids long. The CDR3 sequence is CASSLATGAGDTEAFF.

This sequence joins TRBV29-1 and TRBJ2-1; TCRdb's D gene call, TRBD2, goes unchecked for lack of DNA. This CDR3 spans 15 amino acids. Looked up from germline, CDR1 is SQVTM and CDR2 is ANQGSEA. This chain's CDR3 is CSAEGLAGAYNEQFF.

The CDR3 sequence: CASSGGLTGNTIYF. The chain joins TRBV27 to TRBJ1-3. Germline lookup yields CDR1 MNHEY and CDR2 SMNVEV (reference sequence). The CDR3 covers 14 residues.

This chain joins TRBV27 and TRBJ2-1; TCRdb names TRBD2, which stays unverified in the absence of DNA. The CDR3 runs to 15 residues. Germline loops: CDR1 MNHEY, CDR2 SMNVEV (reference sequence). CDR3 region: CASSILAGEGDEQFF.

CDR3 sequence: CASRREWSTDTQYF. The genes are TRBV6-1 and TRBJ2-3; the TCRdb D gene call, TRBD2, has no DNA to confirm it. The germline gives CDR1 MNHNS, CDR2 SASEGT. The CDR3 has 14 residues.

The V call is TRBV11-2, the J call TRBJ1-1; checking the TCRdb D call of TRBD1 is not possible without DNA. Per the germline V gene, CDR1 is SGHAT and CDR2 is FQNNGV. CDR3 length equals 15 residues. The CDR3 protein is CASSLVSGEWAEAFF.

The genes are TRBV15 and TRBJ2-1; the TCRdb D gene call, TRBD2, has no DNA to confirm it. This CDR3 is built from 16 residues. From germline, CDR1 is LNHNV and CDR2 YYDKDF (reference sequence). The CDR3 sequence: CATSRVSGGSYNEQFF. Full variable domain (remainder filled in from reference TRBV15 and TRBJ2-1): DAMVIQNPRYQVTQFGKPVTLSCSQTLNHNVMYWYQQKSSQAPKLLFHYYDKDFNNEADTPDNFQSRRPNTSFCFLDIRSPGLGDTAMYLCATSRVSGGSYNEQFFGPGTRLTVL.

The CDR3 sequence: CASSQGPYTDTQYF. The chain combines TRBV12-3 or TRBV12-4 with TRBJ2-3. The CDR3 covers 14 residues.

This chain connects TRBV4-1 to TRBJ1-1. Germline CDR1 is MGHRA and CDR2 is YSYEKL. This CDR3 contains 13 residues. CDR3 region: CASSQLMNTEAFF.

The CDR3 protein is CASNAGGGSYEQYF. V and J are TRBV12-3 or TRBV12-4 and TRBJ2-7; lacking DNA, the TRBD2 call made by TCRdb goes unchecked. The CDR3 has 14 amino acids.

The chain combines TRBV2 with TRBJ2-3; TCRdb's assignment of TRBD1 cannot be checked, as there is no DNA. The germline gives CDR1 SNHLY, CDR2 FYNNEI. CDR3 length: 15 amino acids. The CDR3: CASSEWAESTDTQYF. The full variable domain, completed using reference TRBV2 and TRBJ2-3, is EPEVTQTPSHQVTQMGQEVILRCVPISNHLYFYWYRQILGQKVEFLVSFYNNEISEKSEIFDDQFSVERPDGSNFTLKIRSTKLEDSAMYFCASSEWAESTDTQYFGPGTRLTVL.

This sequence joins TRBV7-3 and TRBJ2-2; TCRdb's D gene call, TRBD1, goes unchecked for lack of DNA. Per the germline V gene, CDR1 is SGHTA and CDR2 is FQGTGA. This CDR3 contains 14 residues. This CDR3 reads CASGATWNTGELFF.

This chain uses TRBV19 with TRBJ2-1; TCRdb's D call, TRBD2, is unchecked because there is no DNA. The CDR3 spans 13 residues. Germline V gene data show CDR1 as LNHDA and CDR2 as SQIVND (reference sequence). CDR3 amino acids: CASSIGGYNEQFF.

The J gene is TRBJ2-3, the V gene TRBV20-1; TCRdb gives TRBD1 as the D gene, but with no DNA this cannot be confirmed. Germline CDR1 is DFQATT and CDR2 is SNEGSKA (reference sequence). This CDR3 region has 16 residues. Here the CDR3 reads CSATPRTTSHGDTQYF.